This entry lists 2 T cell receptor beta chains sequenced from one sample in a study of PD-1 blockade in classical Hodgkin lymphoma. Time point of the sample: cycle 4 day 1 (C4D1), after more than five weeks of nivolumab. Every patient relapsed after autologous stem cell transplantation, and brentuximab vedotin exposure varied. Sequencing was performed with immunoSEQ multiplex PCR; in TCRdb, only in-frame clones are kept and a portion is missing. The table has 64,000 or so clones, roughly 89% seen once. This material consisted of peripheral blood mononuclear cells (PBMCs), taken before the fourth cycle of nivolumab. Receptors originate from a human donor with classical Hodgkin lymphoma.

The chain couples TRBV6-5 to TRBJ1-1; no firm D call. In germline, CDR1 is MNHEY, CDR2 SVGAGI. The CDR3 extends over 16 amino acids. V was pared by 0 bases and J by 11 bases, with 22 bases between. The CDR3 reads CASSYSEGPWPVGAFF. The CDR3 DNA reads as TGTGCCAGCAGTTACTCCGAAGGTCCATGGCCCGTTGGGGCTTTCTTT.

The genes are TRBV2 and TRBJ2-3; D not certain. V lost 3 bases, J lost 4 bases, and 8 bases lay in between. The CDR3 is 13 amino acids. Germline loops: CDR1 SNHLY, CDR2 FYNNEI. CDR3 coding DNA: TGTGCCAGCAGTGATGTGGGTGCAGATACGCAGTATTTT. Residues: CASSDVGADTQYF.